This T cell receptor (beta chain) was recorded in a study of CD8 T cells in ankylosing spondylitis. General observations from the study: Existing reports had already noted some motif variants in reactive arthritis synovial fluid and blood. Matched synovial fluid from ankylosing spondylitis patients was reported to be enriched for disease-linked clones.

This clonotype was counted only a few times. Its cognate antigen is unknown. A quantitative 5'-RACE method, one with molecular barcodes, was used to make TCR beta libraries. TCRdb recomputed calls from the 5' RACE reads with MiXCR, one row per CDR3 protein. The sample lists 300,000 to 400,000 distinct CDR3 sequences, 20% seen once, with around 13% in the top ten. Trimming took 0 bases from V and 4 from J, leaving 16 bases between them. The CDR3 loop spans 17 amino acids. In germline, CDR1 is LGHDT, CDR2 YNNKEL (reference sequence). The chain combines TRBV3-1 with TRBJ2-1; TRBD1 might be the D (6 bases). Material: blood, either unsorted or a sorted T cell fraction (not recorded which). The TCR sequence derives from a male donor with ankylosing spondylitis or in good health (not recorded which). CDR3 protein: CASSQDFSQGLYNEQFF. Here the CDR3 DNA reads TGTGCCAGCAGCCAAGACTTCTCCCAGGGGCTATACAATGAGCAGTTCTTC.